One and the same sample provided the 24 T cell receptor beta chains below, sequenced in a study of T cell changes during pregnancy in multiple sclerosis. TCRdb's copy holds only in-frame clones and misses some; the assay was immunoSEQ multiplex PCR. The data hold about 85,000 clones, with roughly nine tenths observed a single time. Sequenced material: peripheral blood, taken in the first trimester of pregnancy. The source of these receptors is a female donor with multiple sclerosis, enrolled in a pregnancy study.

This clone was observed once. The rearrangement joins TRBV19 to TRBJ1-5; 8 positions match TRBD1. This CDR3 has 17 amino acids. With 4 bases clipped from V and 6 bases from J, the junction kept 14 bases outside the gene matches. Germline V gene sequence: CDR1 LNHDA, CDR2 SQIVND (reference sequence). CDR3 nucleotides: TGTGCCAGTAGTAAGAACTCCGGGACAGGCAGTCCTCAGCCCCAGCATTTT. It specifies CASSKNSGTGSPQPQHF.

This chain's CDR3 is CASSRGGQGAGGELFF. As DNA, the CDR3 is TGTGCCAGCAGTCGGGGCGGACAGGGGGCTGGCGGGGAGCTGTTTTTT. This chain uses TRBV27 with TRBJ2-2; 11 positions match TRBD1. V shed 5 bases and J 7 bases; nucleotides not matched to a gene: 9. Germline V lookup: CDR1 MNHEY, CDR2 SMNVEV (reference sequence). This CDR3 contains 16 residues.

This clone was picked up one time. The chain recombines TRBV2 with TRBJ1-3, with TRBD1 as a possible D gene (6 bases). CDR1 is SNHLY, CDR2 FYNNEI, per germline. The CDR3 totals 15 residues. V lost 3 bases to trimming and J lost 1 base, with 10 bases between them. CDR3 coding DNA: TGTGCCAGCAGTGACCAGGACAGTTCTGGAAACACCATATATTTT. It codes for CASSDQDSSGNTIYF. Full variable domain (missing parts from reference TRBV2 and TRBJ1-3): EPEVTQTPSHQVTQMGQEVILRCVPISNHLYFYWYRQILGQKVEFLVSFYNNEISEKSEIFDDQFSVERPDGSNFTLKIRSTKLEDSAMYFCASSDQDSSGNTIYFGEGSWLTVV.

The CDR3 DNA reads TGTGCCAGCAGACTTACCGACAGGGGAGGGGCCGGGGAGCTGTTTTTT. It encodes CASRLTDRGGAGELFF. This rearrangement joins TRBV28 to TRBJ2-2; D perhaps matches TRBD1 (8 bases). The germline V gene has CDR1 MDHEN and CDR2 SYDVKM. The CDR3 totals 16 residues. V was trimmed by 6 bases and J by 6 bases, leaving 20 bases between them.

Here the CDR3 reads CASSSGLAGGTDTQYF. The CDR3 DNA is TGTGCCAGCAGCTCCGGACTAGCGGGGGGCACAGATACGCAGTATTTT. The chain has TRBV7-9 and TRBJ2-3, with 13 bases fitting TRBD2. Germline V gene lookup returns CDR1 SEHNR and CDR2 FQNEAQ (reference sequence). With 4 bases clipped from V and 1 base from J, the junction kept 2 bases outside the gene matches. This CDR3 region has 16 residues.

Remarks on this clone: A much larger clone differs from this one at a single base, so this may be a read error. The genes are TRBV27 and TRBJ1-2; 9 bases are shared with TRBD1. Germline V gene lookup returns CDR1 MNHEY and CDR2 SMNVEV (reference sequence). The CDR3 is 13 residues long. V trimming: 5 bases; J trimming: 5 bases; junction bases outside the gene matches: 3. CDR3 sequence reads: CASSLGTGYGYTF. CDR3 nucleotide sequence: TGTGCCAGCAGTCTAGGGACAGGGTATGGCTACACCTTC.

The chain recombines TRBV5-1 with TRBJ2-7; TRBD1 aligns across 7 bases. Germline CDR1 SGHRS, CDR2 YFSETQ. There are 13 residues in the CDR3. With V trimmed by 0 bases and J by 7 bases, 4 bases remained unmatched. The DNA of the CDR3 is TGCGCCAGCAGCTTGGAGAGGGGGCGGGAGCAGTACTTC. Protein product: CASSLERGREQYF.

V is TRBV28 and J is TRBJ2-7, with D tentatively TRBD1 (6 bases). The CDR3 loop spans 15 amino acids. CDR1 and CDR2 (germline): MDHEN, SYDVKM. The ends were cut back, 5 bases at V and 2 bases at J, with 16 bases in the middle. The DNA for the CDR3 is TGTGCCAGCAGTCCTCAGGGGATTGGAACCTACGAGCAGTACTTC. It codes for CASSPQGIGTYEQYF. Drawing the rest from reference TRBV28 and TRBJ2-7, the complete variable domain is DVKVTQSSRYLVKRTGEKVFLECVQDMDHENMFWYRQDPGLGLRLIYFSYDVKMKEKGDIPEGYSVSREKKERFSLILESASTNQTSMYLCASSPQGIGTYEQYFGPGTRLTVT.

CDR3 residues: CASSYPKQGAAPEQYF. The CDR3 DNA reads TGTGCCAGCAGTTACCCGAAACAGGGGGCTGCGCCCGAGCAGTACTTC. This chain joins TRBV6-6 and TRBJ2-7, with TRBD1 matching 9 bases. Germline assignment: CDR1 MNHNY and CDR2 SVGAGI (reference sequence). V trimming: 2 bases; J trimming: 6 bases; junction bases outside the gene matches: 11. This CDR3 has 16 residues.

The gene calls are TRBV5-1 and TRBJ1-1, with 7 bases fitting TRBD1. Trimming at V came to 2 bases and at J to 3 bases, leaving 1 base not matched to a gene. The CDR3 is made up of 13 amino acids. Germline V gene sequence: CDR1 SGHRS, CDR2 YFSETQ. The CDR3 DNA follows: TGCGCCAGCAGCTTTACAGGGGACACTGAAGCTTTCTTT. It is translated as CASSFTGDTEAFF. The whole variable domain, filled in from reference TRBV5-1 and TRBJ1-1, reads KAGVTQTPRYLIKTRGQQVTLSCSPISGHRSVSWYQQTPGQGLQFLFEYFSETQRNKGNFPGRFSGRQFSNSRSEMNVSTLELGDSALYLCASSFTGDTEAFFGQGTRLTVV.

This chain links TRBV10-3 with TRBJ2-7; the match to TRBD2 covers 13 bases. Trimming took 4 bases from V and 5 from J; bases not matched to a gene: 2. The CDR3 loop spans 14 amino acids. Per germline, CDR1 ENHRY and CDR2 SYGVKD. This chain's CDR3 is CAISAGTSGDEQYF. CDR3 sequence (DNA): TGTGCCATCAGTGCTGGGACTAGCGGGGACGAGCAGTACTTC.

CDR3 in DNA: TGTGCCAGCAGTCTGCTACAGGGGCCCCACGAGCAGTACTTC. It encodes CASSLLQGPHEQYF. The genes are TRBV27 and TRBJ2-7; 7 nucleotides match TRBD1. V was clipped by 5 bases and J by 5 bases; unmatched bases: 9. This CDR3 has 14 residues. Germline V gives CDR1 MNHEY, CDR2 SMNVEV (reference sequence).

This chain links TRBV28 with TRBJ1-1, with TRBD1 matching 11 bases. Trimming at V came to 6 bases and at J to 5 bases, leaving 17 bases not matched to a gene. This CDR3 comprises 18 residues. Germline V CDR1 and CDR2: MDHEN, SYDVKM. CDR3 sequence reads: CASSPFTGTGGVRTEAFF. CDR3 in DNA: TGTGCCAGCAGCCCTTTTACAGGGACAGGGGGTGTGAGGACTGAAGCTTTCTTT.

The chain carries TRBV6-5 and TRBJ2-7, with 8 bases aligning to TRBD1. With 6 bases clipped from V and 5 bases from J, the junction kept 6 bases outside the gene matches. Germline CDR1 and CDR2: MNHEY and SVGAGI. This CDR3 region has 13 residues. The CDR3 is CASSDRGPDEQYF. In nucleotides, the CDR3 is TGTGCCAGCAGCGACAGGGGTCCCGACGAGCAGTACTTC.

V usage is TRBV18 and J usage is TRBJ1-5, with D possibly matching TRBD1 (6 bases). V lost 4 bases and J 9 bases, leaving 19 bases between the germline ends. Germline V gives CDR1 KGHSH, CDR2 LQKENI. This CDR3 region has 15 residues. CDR3 sequence: CASSLQQGENGPQHF. CDR3 DNA sequence: TGTGCCAGCTCACTACAACAGGGCGAGAACGGGCCCCAGCATTTT.

This chain uses TRBV7-9 with TRBJ2-1; D may be TRBD2 (7 bases). Deletions cut 5 bases from V and 4 bases from J, with 15 bases between. CDR3 size: 15 residues. From germline, CDR1 is SEHNR and CDR2 FQNEAQ (reference sequence). The CDR3 protein is CASSLEGGGYNEQFF. The CDR3 DNA reads TGTGCCAGCAGCCTAGAGGGAGGGGGTTACAATGAGCAGTTCTTC.

The gene calls are TRBV19 and TRBJ1-1; tentatively, D is TRBD1 (6 bases). Germline CDR1 is LNHDA and CDR2 is SQIVND (reference sequence). This CDR3 contains 14 residues. The V gene lost 3 bases and the J gene lost 0 bases, with 8 bases spanning the gap. Here the CDR3 DNA reads TGTGCCAGTAGTATCAGGGGCCTGAACACTGAAGCTTTCTTT. Translating gives CASSIRGLNTEAFF.

CDR3 DNA: TGTGCCAGCAGCAAACAGGGGGCGTATGGCTACACCTTC. This gives the protein CASSKQGAYGYTF. V gene TRBV5-6 combines with J gene TRBJ1-2; 9 bases match TRBD1. The CDR3 is made up of 13 amino acids. The V gene's germline CDR1 is SGHDT and CDR2 YYEEEE. The junction had 3 bases not matched to a gene; V was cut back by 4 bases and J by 5 bases.

This clone appeared a few times. This chain connects TRBV10-3 to TRBJ1-1, with 8 nucleotides matching TRBD1. J lost 1 base, V lost 6 bases, and 4 bases had no gene match. The CDR3 extends over 14 amino acids. Germline CDR1 and CDR2: ENHRY and SYGVKD. CDR3 amino acids: CAIRLQGGNTEAFF. CDR3 bases: TGTGCCATCAGATTACAGGGGGGGAACACTGAAGCTTTCTTT.

This sequence joins TRBV11-2 and TRBJ1-4, with a weak D call TRBD1 (6 bases). CDR1 is SGHAT and CDR2 is FQNNGV in the germline V gene. The V and J ends lost 5 bases and 5 bases respectively, with 12 bases between them. The CDR3 totals 14 residues. The CDR3 DNA follows: TGTGCCAGCAGCGCGACAGGAGACAATGAAAAACTGTTTTTT. Amino acids: CASSATGDNEKLFF. Based on the CDR3 plus reference TRBV11-2 and TRBJ1-4, the full variable domain is EAGVAQSPRYKIIEKRQSVAFWCNPISGHATLYWYQQILGQGPKLLIQFQNNGVVDDSQLPKDRFSAERLKGVDSTLKIQPAKLEDSAVYLCASSATGDNEKLFFGSGTQLSVL.

V and J are TRBV7-9 and TRBJ1-1; no reliable D call. From germline, CDR1 is SEHNR and CDR2 FQNEAQ (reference sequence). CDR3 length: 16 residues. The ends were cut back, 4 bases at V and 1 base at J, with 16 bases in the middle. This chain's CDR3 is CASSSDIWSTNTEAFF. CDR3 sequence (DNA): TGTGCCAGCAGCTCAGACATCTGGTCCACGAACACTGAAGCTTTCTTT.

The chain combines TRBV7-9 with TRBJ2-5, with 8 bases fitting TRBD2. The V gene's germline CDR1 is SEHNR and CDR2 FQNEAQ (reference sequence). The V segment lost 2 bases and the J segment 5 bases; nucleotides outside the gene matches: 10. The CDR3 has 16 residues. The CDR3 bases are TGTGCCAGCAGCTTAACGGGACGGGGGGGCCGGGAGACCCAGTACTTC. Translated: CASSLTGRGGRETQYF.

This clone came up once. This chain connects TRBV5-1 to TRBJ2-1; D gene ambiguous. From germline, CDR1 is SGHRS and CDR2 YFSETQ. Trimming removed 4 bases at V and 8 bases at J, with 10 bases between. There are 12 residues in the CDR3. CDR3 DNA sequence: TGCGCCAGCAGCCCTAGGTCCCATGAGCAGTTCTTC. Its translation: CASSPRSHEQFF.

This rearrangement joins TRBV7-8 to TRBJ1-1; the match to TRBD1 covers 7 bases. The CDR3 runs 14 residues. V lost 1 base, J lost 1 base, and 0 bases stayed unmatched. CDR1 is SGHVS, CDR2 FQNEAQ, per germline. DNA of the CDR3: TGTGCCAGCAGCTTAGGACAGGGGAACACTGAAGCTTTCTTT. Its protein product is CASSLGQGNTEAFF.